Presented here are 10 T cell receptor beta chains from one specimen sequenced in a study of blood T cell repertoires in COVID-19 (dated by TCRdb to 2019 to 2021). Library preparation was by the immunoSEQ multiplex PCR assay. TCRdb obtained this table from immuneACCESS and retained in-frame rearrangements with V and J assigned. These tables miss some clones; where compared with another copy, unresolved V genes account for less than half of the shortfall, and the remainder is unexplained. The table for this sample lists roughly 180,000 clones; approximately 89% of them were counted only once. Clones ranked in the top ten supply roughly 7.7% of the sample. The sequencing input was peripheral blood. These receptors were taken from an older woman with acute or convalescent COVID-19.

The rearrangement uses TRBV6-4 and TRBJ2-7; 10 bases match TRBD2. The germline V gene has CDR1 MRHNA and CDR2 SNTAGT. The CDR3 has 18 residues. J gave up 6 bases and V 3 bases, and 17 bases lay outside the gene matches. Here the CDR3 DNA reads TGTGCCAGCAGTGAAAGGTGGAGACTAGCGGGTCCAGGAGGCGAGCAGTACGTC. This gives the protein CASSERWRLAGPGGEQYV.

The CDR3 sequence: CASRQGLFNTEAFF. CDR3 DNA sequence: TGTGCCAGCCGACAGGGTCTGTTTAACACTGAAGCTTTCTTT. This chain joins TRBV10-3 and TRBJ1-1; the match to TRBD1 covers 7 bases. Trimming took 10 bases from V and 2 from J; bases not matched to a gene: 10. The CDR3 spans 14 residues. CDR1 is ENHRY and CDR2 is SYGVKD in the germline V gene.

The V call is TRBV7-8, the J call TRBJ2-2; maybe TRBD2 (6 bases). Between the trimmed V and J ends, which lost 6 bases and 3 bases, there was a span of 14 bases. The CDR3 covers 15 residues. Germline CDR1 and CDR2: SGHVS and FQNEAQ. The CDR3 protein is CASRITPGDTGELFF. The CDR3 DNA is TGTGCCAGCAGAATCACTCCGGGAGACACCGGGGAGCTGTTTTTT. Variable domain in full (rest from reference TRBV7-8 and TRBJ2-2): GAGVSQSPRYKVAKRGQDVALRCDPISGHVSLFWYQQALGQGPEFLTYFQNEAQLDKSGLPSDRFFAERPEGSVSTLKIQRTQQEDSAVYLCASRITPGDTGELFFGEGSRLTVL.

The rearrangement joins TRBV4-2 to TRBJ2-7, with 8 positions matching TRBD2. This CDR3 contains 16 residues. Germline loops: CDR1 LGHNA, CDR2 YNFKEQ. Trimming at V came to 4 bases and at J to 0 bases, leaving 8 bases not matched to a gene. CDR3 region: CASSPDGGERSYEQYF. The CDR3 DNA reads TGTGCCAGCAGCCCCGACGGGGGGGAGCGCTCCTACGAGCAGTACTTC.

This clone was observed many times. This chain connects TRBV14 to TRBJ2-1, with TRBD2 identical over 8 bases. Germline-derived CDR1 and CDR2 are SGHDN and FVKESK. This CDR3 is 13 amino acids long. Germline trimming cut 5 bases from V and 4 bases from J; bases unmatched to any gene: 1. DNA for the CDR3: TGTGCCAGCAGCATAGCGGGATACAATGAGCAGTTCTTC. This codes for CASSIAGYNEQFF.

This sequence joins TRBV4-1 and TRBJ2-1, with a weak D call TRBD1 (5 bases). The V end lost 0 bases, the J end lost 6 bases, and 12 bases lay between the germline ends. The CDR3 has 15 residues. CDR1 and CDR2 (germline): MGHRA, YSYEKL. The CDR3, as DNA: TGCGCCAGCAGCCAAGATTTTTGGGGCCCCAATGAGCAGTTCTTC. It is translated as CASSQDFWGPNEQFF.

The rearrangement joins TRBV19 to TRBJ1-6, with D maybe TRBD1 (6 bases). The CDR3 consists of 13 residues. V lost 5 bases and J 12 bases, leaving 14 bases between the germline ends. Looked up from germline, CDR1 is LNHDA and CDR2 is SQIVND (reference sequence). The CDR3 spells CASSEKKGVPLHF. The CDR3 nucleotides are TGTGCCAGTAGTGAGAAAAAGGGGGTACCCCTCCACTTT.

The chain has TRBV6-5 and TRBJ1-1; a weak D match, TRBD1 (6 bases). The germline V gene has CDR1 MNHEY and CDR2 SVGAGI. The V end lost 8 bases, the J end lost 5 bases, and 15 bases lay between the germline ends. The CDR3 totals 13 residues. CDR3 coding DNA: TGTGCCAGCCAAGGCAGGGGAAGGACTGAAGCTTTCTTT. It yields the protein CASQGRGRTEAFF.

This sequence joins TRBV5-4 and TRBJ1-2, with D perhaps TRBD1 (6 bases). Germline assignment: CDR1 SGHNT and CDR2 YYREEE (reference sequence). The CDR3 loop spans 15 amino acids. The V and J ends lost 5 bases and 2 bases respectively, with 16 bases between them. The CDR3 protein is CASSYYRVENYGYTF. The CDR3 bases are TGTGCCAGCAGTTATTACAGGGTTGAGAACTATGGCTACACCTTC.

V is TRBV6-5 and J is TRBJ2-1; D perhaps matches TRBD2 (6 bases). Trimming took 6 bases from V and 1 from J, leaving 13 bases between them. The germline gives CDR1 MNHEY, CDR2 SVGAGI. The CDR3 contains 15 residues. The CDR3 is CASSPRDLSYNEQFF. Written as DNA, the CDR3 is TGTGCCAGCAGCCCCCGGGACTTATCCTACAATGAGCAGTTCTTC.